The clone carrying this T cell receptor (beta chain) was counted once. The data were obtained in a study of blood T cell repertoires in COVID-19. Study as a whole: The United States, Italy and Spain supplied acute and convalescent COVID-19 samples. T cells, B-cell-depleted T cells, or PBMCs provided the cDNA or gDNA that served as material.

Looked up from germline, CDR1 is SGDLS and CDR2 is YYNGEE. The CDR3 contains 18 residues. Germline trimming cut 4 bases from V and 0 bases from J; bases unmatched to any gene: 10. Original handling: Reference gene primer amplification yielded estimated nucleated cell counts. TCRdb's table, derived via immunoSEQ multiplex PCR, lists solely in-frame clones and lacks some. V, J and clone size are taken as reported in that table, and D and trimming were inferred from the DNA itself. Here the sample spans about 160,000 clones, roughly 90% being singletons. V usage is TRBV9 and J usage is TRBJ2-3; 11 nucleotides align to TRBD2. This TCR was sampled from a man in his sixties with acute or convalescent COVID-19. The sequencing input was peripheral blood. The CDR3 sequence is CASSYGLAGVTSTDTQYF. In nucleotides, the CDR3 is TGTGCCAGCAGCTACGGACTAGCGGGCGTAACTAGCACAGATACGCAGTATTTT.